The sequence of this T cell receptor (beta chain) was determined in a study of OX40 agonist ivuxolimab in advanced cancers. As for the study in general: Ivuxolimab, an agonist antibody against OX40 (CD134), was given to patients. Patients received ivuxolimab, an intravenous treatment, every 2 weeks at 0.01 to 10 mg/kg. Partial responses were achieved by three patients: one hepatocellular carcinoma, two cutaneous melanoma. Study-wide results and limits: In CD8+ T cells, expanded clones were on average more numerous than in CD4+.

This clone was observed a handful of times. The antigen is undetermined. This CDR3 is built from 15 residues. Germline V gene sequence: CDR1 MRHNA, CDR2 SNTAGT. V trimming: 5 bases; J trimming: 2 bases; junction bases outside the gene matches: 3. Here immunoSEQ multiplex PCR was the method, and the copy in TCRdb shows in-frame clones only, minus some. The sample lists approximately 70,000 clones, approximately 78% seen once, with roughly 0.4% in the top ten. This rearrangement joins TRBV6-4 to TRBJ2-1, with 10 bases fitting TRBD1. The material was CD4+ or CD8+ T cells sorted from blood, obtained in a trial of the OX40 agonist ivuxolimab. This TCR derives from an adult with an advanced solid tumor such as melanoma, head and neck, liver or kidney cancer. CDR3 bases: TGTGCCAGCAGTCCCGGGACAGGGGCCTACAATGAGCAGTTCTTC. Its protein is CASSPGTGAYNEQFF.